The clone carrying this T cell receptor (beta chain) showed up just a few times. Its specificity is not known. The data are from a study of early T cells in non-severe SARS-CoV-2 infection. Background on the study: Chains stayed unpaired after sequencing of bulk RNA from unsorted whole blood. Study-wide results and limits: VDJdb-based annotation leaned toward anti-spike CD8 responses and missed private and CD4 specificities.

The CDR3 is made up of 13 amino acids. The V end was cut by 5 bases, the J end by 2 bases, with 9 bases between. The germline V gene has CDR1 SGHTA and CDR2 FQGNSA. The TCR library protocol was used to attach unique molecular identifiers. These identifiers were attached to individual cDNA molecules. TCRdb re-derived calls from the 5' RACE reads in MiXCR, one entry per CDR3 protein. Of more than 60,000 distinct CDR3 sequences in the sample, about 4.9% were seen once. The V call is TRBV7-2, the J call TRBJ2-5, with D hard to call. Sequenced sample: whole blood. The TCR originated in an adult who was a healthcare worker with PCR-confirmed SARS-CoV-2 infection or an uninfected control (not recorded which). In nucleotides, the CDR3 is TGTGCCAGCAGCCTCGTTCGTCAAGAGACCCAGTACTTC. Residues: CASSLVRQETQYF.